Listed below are T cell receptor beta chains from one sample, sequenced in a study of control samples from healthy donors and cancer patients. The assay was immunoSEQ multiplex PCR, and TCRdb's table has in-frame clones only and misses some. The sample contains some 82,000 clones, around 87% of which appear only once. Sequenced sample: blood. These receptors were taken from a man in his fifties in good health. CDR3s include the opening cysteine and the closing phenylalanine or tryptophan. The order of the fields is J gene, V gene, clone size, D gene, CDR3 length, CDR3 protein, CDR3 DNA. A D gene is named only where the DNA matches it firmly. A row's size may be missing; if present it is once, few, many or a size class.

TRBJ2-7 TRBV5-6 . . 13 CASRFQGNYEQYF TGTGCCAGCAGGTTCCAGGGGAACTACGAGCAGTACTTC
TRBJ2-7 TRBV27 . TRBD1 15 CASRNPGQGASEQYF TGTGCCAGCAGAAACCCGGGACAGGGGGCATCAGAGCAGTACTTC
TRBJ2-6 TRBV18 . . 17 CASSPYTGNSGANVLTF TGTGCCAGCTCACCATACACAGGGAACTCTGGGGCCAACGTCCTGACTTTC
TRBJ1-1 TRBV5-5 . . 15 CASRLGGKTDTEAFF TGTGCCAGCAGGTTAGGAGGAAAGACGGACACTGAAGCTTTCTTT
TRBJ2-1 TRBV18 . TRBD2 15 CASSPLAGGGGEQFF TGTGCCAGCTCACCACTAGCGGGGGGAGGTGGTGAGCAGTTCTTC
TRBJ1-6 TRBV10-2 . . 14 CASSEGSGHLPLHF TGCGCCAGCAGTGAGGGTTCGGGACACCTTCCCCTCCACTTT
TRBJ2-2 TRBV27 . . 14 CASSFGRNTGELFF TGTGCCAGCAGTTTCGGCAGGAACACCGGGGAGCTGTTTTTT
TRBJ1-3 TRBV5-8 few . 14 CASSVGQTGNTIYF TGTGCCAGCAGCGTGGGGCAGACTGGAAACACCATATATTTT
TRBJ2-5 TRBV5-1 few TRBD2 17 CASSPGLAGRNGETQYF TGCGCCAGCAGCCCGGGACTAGCGGGAAGAAACGGTGAGACCCAGTACTTC
TRBJ1-3 TRBV21-1 . . 18 CASSKGEQTGRPGNTIYF TGTGCCAGCAGCAAAGGCGAGCAGACAGGGAGACCTGGAAACACCATATATTTT
TRBJ1-3 TRBV23-1 . . 15 CARTERGASGNTIYF TGCGCCAGGACGGAAAGGGGGGCCTCTGGAAACACCATATATTTT
TRBJ2-1 TRBV19 . . 14 CASSIFLGANEQFF TGTGCCAGTAGTATTTTTCTGGGGGCGAATGAGCAGTTCTTC
TRBJ1-5 TRBV7-2 . TRBD1 14 CASSEDRGLQPQHF TGTGCCAGCAGCGAGGACAGGGGCTTACAGCCCCAGCATTTT
TRBJ1-5 TRBV4-3 . . 14 CASSQARSNQPQHF TGCGCCAGCAGCCAAGCTCGTAGCAATCAGCCCCAGCATTTT
TRBJ1-2 TRBV30 once . 13 CAWGSQGTRTRTF TGTGCCTGGGGGTCCCAGGGGACGCGGACTCGCACCTTC
TRBJ2-3 TRBV14 . TRBD2 16 CASSRLAGGVGDTQYF TGTGCCAGCAGCCGGCTAGCGGGGGGAGTGGGAGATACGCAGTATTTT
TRBJ2-1 TRBV24-1 . . 17 CATSDLPVVLMYNEQFF TGTGCCACCAGTGATCTCCCGGTTGTCCTAATGTACAATGAGCAGTTCTTC
TRBJ2-7 TRBV4-1 . . 15 CASSQIQQSSYEQYF TGCGCCAGCAGCCAAATACAGCAGAGCTCCTACGAGCAGTACTTC
TRBJ2-3 TRBV5-6 . . 15 CASSIASSGTDTQYF TGTGCCAGCAGCATAGCCAGTTCAGGGACAGATACGCAGTATTTT
TRBJ2-1 TRBV9 . TRBD2 15 CASSALAGSYNEQFF TGTGCCAGCAGCGCACTAGCGGGCTCTTACAATGAGCAGTTCTTC
TRBJ1-5 TRBV6-6 . . 13 CASTNRESQPQHF TGTGCCAGCACCAACAGGGAAAGTCAGCCCCAGCATTTT
TRBJ1-2 TRBV2 . . 15 CASSEEGTYSYGYTF TGTGCCAGCAGTGAAGAGGGCACGTACAGCTATGGCTACACCTTC
TRBJ2-2 TRBV19 . TRBD2 16 CASSLWTSGGTGELFF TGTGCCAGTAGTCTCTGGACTAGCGGGGGGACCGGGGAGCTGTTTTTT
TRBJ1-6 TRBV5-6 once . 14 CASSLGGYNSPLHF TGTGCCAGCAGCTTGGGGGGCTATAATTCACCCCTCCACTTT
TRBJ2-1 TRBV30 . . 12 CAWSGGSREQFF TGTGCCTGGAGTGGAGGGAGTCGGGAGCAGTTCTTC
TRBJ2-2 TRBV6-2/TRBV6-3 . . 18 CASSYSYGTFENTGELFF TGTGCCAGCAGTTACTCTTACGGGACTTTTGAGAACACCGGGGAGCTGTTTTTT
TRBJ1-1 TRBV4-2 . TRBD1 15 CASSQSQGAKTEAFF TGTGCCAGCAGTCAATCACAGGGGGCAAAGACTGAAGCTTTCTTT
TRBJ2-1 TRBV25-1 once . 15 CASSDKTPPYNEQFF TGTGCCAGCAGTGACAAGACCCCGCCCTACAATGAGCAGTTCTTC
TRBJ1-1 TRBV12-3/TRBV12-4 . . 13 CASSFARGTEAFF TGTGCCAGCAGTTTCGCAAGGGGGACTGAAGCTTTCTTT
TRBJ1-2 TRBV6-1 . . 12 CASSEGFGGYTF TGTGCCAGCAGTGAAGGTTTTGGTGGCTACACCTTC
TRBJ1-1 TRBV19 . TRBD1 15 CASSRGTGGYNEAFF TGTGCCAGTAGTAGGGGGACAGGGGGCTACAATGAAGCTTTCTTT
TRBJ1-2 TRBV23-1 . TRBD1 16 CASSQGQGYCNYGYTF TGCGCCAGCAGTCAAGGACAGGGCTATTGTAACTATGGCTACACCTTC
TRBJ2-7 TRBV4-3 . . 17 CASSQDKAYGEPYEQYF TGCGCCAGCAGCCAAGATAAGGCCTATGGCGAGCCCTACGAGCAGTACTTC
TRBJ1-1 TRBV30 . . 13 CAWSVQAYTEAFF TGTGCCTGGAGTGTACAGGCATACACTGAAGCTTTCTTT
TRBJ2-1 TRBV29-1 . TRBD1 15 CSVYNLDRKYNEQFF TGCAGCGTTTACAACCTGGACAGGAAATACAATGAGCAGTTCTTC
TRBJ1-6 TRBV7-9 . . 17 CASIWSEQVAYNSPLHF TGTGCCAGCATCTGGAGTGAACAGGTCGCCTATAATTCACCCCTCCACTTT
TRBJ1-3 TRBV10-1 . . 14 CVRQRFFSGNTIYF TGCGTCCGACAGCGATTCTTCTCTGGAAACACCATATATTTT
TRBJ1-2 TRBV24-1 . . 15 CATSALGTDLHGYTF TGTGCCACCAGTGCCCTAGGGACGGACCTACATGGCTACACCTTC
TRBJ1-6 TRBV2 few . 14 CASSTSGNNSPLHF .
TRBJ1-1 TRBV12-3/TRBV12-4 . . 12 CASNLEGQEAFF TGTGCCAGCAATTTGGAAGGGCAGGAAGCTTTCTTT
TRBJ2-3 TRBV7-2 . . 16 CASSFHSGGAADTQYF TGTGCCAGCAGCTTCCATAGCGGAGGGGCGGCAGATACGCAGTATTTT
TRBJ1-1 TRBV7-9 . . 15 CASTLNWQWDTEAFF TGTGCCAGCACTCTTAATTGGCAGTGGGACACTGAAGCTTTCTTT
TRBJ1-5 TRBV5-6 once . 16 CASSLSLSGIIQPQHF TGTGCCAGCAGCTTAAGCTTGTCGGGGATCATTCAGCCCCAGCATTTT
TRBJ1-2 TRBV19 . . 13 CASTAGSNYGYTF TGTGCCAGTACGGCAGGATCCAACTATGGCTACACCTTC
TRBJ1-2 TRBV11-2 . . 13 CASSSLVDYGYTF TGTGCCAGCAGCTCCCTCGTGGACTATGGCTACACCTTC
TRBJ2-2 TRBV3-1/TRBV3-2 . . 16 CASSQDPGSNTGELFF TGTGCCAGCAGCCAAGATCCGGGATCGAACACCGGGGAGCTGTTTTTT
TRBJ2-1 TRBV15 . . 17 CATSRGRTSNSYNEQFF TGTGCCACCAGCAGAGGGAGAACTAGCAATTCCTACAATGAGCAGTTCTTC
TRBJ2-3 TRBV5-6 . . 15 CASSLDRGGIDTQYF TGTGCCAGCAGCTTGGACAGGGGAGGTATAGATACGCAGTATTTT
TRBJ1-2 TRBV11-3 . TRBD1 14 CASSTGQGNYGYTF TGTGCCAGCAGCACAGGACAGGGCAACTATGGCTACACCTTC
TRBJ2-7 TRBV24-1 . . 15 CATSDSGGGHYEQYF TGTGCCACCAGTGATTCAGGGGGGGGGCACTACGAGCAGTACTTC